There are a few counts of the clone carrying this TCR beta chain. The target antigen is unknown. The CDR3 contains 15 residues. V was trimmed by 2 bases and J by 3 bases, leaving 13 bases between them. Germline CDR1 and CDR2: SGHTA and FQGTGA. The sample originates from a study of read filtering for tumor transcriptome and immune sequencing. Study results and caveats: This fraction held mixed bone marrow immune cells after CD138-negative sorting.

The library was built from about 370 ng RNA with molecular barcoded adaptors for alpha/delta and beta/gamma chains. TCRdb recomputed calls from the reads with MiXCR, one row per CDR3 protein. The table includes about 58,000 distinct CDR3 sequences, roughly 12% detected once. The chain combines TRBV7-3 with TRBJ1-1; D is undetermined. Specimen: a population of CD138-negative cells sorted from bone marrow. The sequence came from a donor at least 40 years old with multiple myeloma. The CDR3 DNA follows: TGTGCCAGCAGCTTACGAGGGCACGGTTACACTGAAGCTTTCTTT. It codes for CASSLRGHGYTEAFF.